The 20 T cell receptor beta chains given below trace back to one sample, sequenced in a study of patients and donors after allogeneic stem cell transplantation. One entry per CDR3 protein results from TCRdb running MiXCR on the RT-PCR reads. The sample lists about 40,000 distinct CDR3 sequences; about 30% were seen once. Material for sequencing was blood, either unsorted or a sorted T cell fraction (not recorded which). These receptors were obtained from a human donor who was either an allogeneic HSCT recipient or a stem cell or donor lymphocyte infusion donor (not recorded which). It is not recorded whose cells these are; they may come from a transplant donor.

About this clonotype: The germline gene is not matched at one end of the junction; a read error may be the cause. Here the CDR3 reads CASSWSSGASYEQYF. In DNA form, the CDR3 reads TGTGCCAGCTCCTGGAGCAGCGGGGCCTCCTACGAGCAGTACTTT. The chain recombines TRBV18 with TRBJ2-7; 7 nucleotides match TRBD2. The germline gives CDR1 KGHSH, CDR2 LQKENI. The length of the CDR3 is 15 residues.

Concerning this clonotype itself: The germline gene is not matched at one end of the junction; a read error may be the cause. The J gene is TRBJ2-1, the V gene TRBV5-1; TRBD1 or TRBD2 may be the D gene (5 bases each). In germline, CDR1 is SGHRS, CDR2 YFSETQ. This CDR3 comprises 14 residues. CDR3: CASSLGPFNLEQFF. Written as DNA, the CDR3 is TGCGCCAGCAGTTTGGGACCGTTTAATTTAGAGCAGTTCTTC.

This chain joins TRBV3-1 and TRBJ2-7; possible D gene TRBD1, 5 bases. From germline, CDR1 is LGHDT and CDR2 YNNKEL (reference sequence). The CDR3 contains 12 residues. The V gene lost 3 bases and the J gene lost 4 bases, with 7 bases spanning the gap. The CDR3 DNA reads TGTGCCAGCAGCCATCAGGGTTACGAGCAGTACTTC. This sequence encodes CASSHQGYEQYF.

This clonotype has a handful of counts. The genes are TRBV7-9 and TRBJ2-5; tentatively, D is TRBD1 (6 bases). CDR3 length: 13 residues. Germline values: CDR1 SEHNR, CDR2 FQNEAQ (reference sequence). V was trimmed by 5 bases and J by 5 bases, leaving 12 bases between them. The CDR3 nucleotides are TGTGCCAGCAGCAACAGGGTGCCTGAGACCCAGTACTTC. This encodes CASSNRVPETQYF.

This chain joins TRBV2 and TRBJ2-1; 7 bases are a match to TRBD2. This CDR3 is 15 amino acids long. Germline CDR1 and CDR2: SNHLY and FYNNEI. Trimming at V came to 8 bases and at J to 3 bases, leaving 10 bases not matched to a gene. CDR3 in amino acids: CASLLASGGYNEQFF. CDR3 bases: TGTGCCAGCCTATTAGCTTCGGGAGGCTACAATGAGCAGTTCTTC.

This clonotype was counted between two and nine times. The rearrangement uses TRBV5-1 and TRBJ2-1; the D is unclear. This CDR3 contains 12 residues. Trimming removed 0 bases at V and 5 bases at J, with 3 bases between. The germline V gene encodes CDR1 SGHRS and CDR2 YFSETQ. The CDR3 coding sequence is TGCGCCAGCAGCTTGGTTGACAATGAGCAGTTCTTC. Residues: CASSLVDNEQFF.

This clonotype was found many times. V and J are TRBV29-1 and TRBJ1-2, with D unresolved. V was cut by 4 bases and J by 1 base, with 13 bases left in between. The CDR3 loop spans 14 amino acids. Germline V gene data show CDR1 as SQVTM and CDR2 as ANQGSEA. CDR3 residues: CSVASVPNNYGYTF. Written as DNA, the CDR3 is TGCAGCGTTGCCTCGGTGCCCAATAACTATGGCTACACCTTC.

V and J are TRBV28 and TRBJ2-2, with D perhaps matching TRBD1 (5 bases). Looked up from germline, CDR1 is MDHEN and CDR2 is SYDVKM. V shed 5 bases and J shed 3 bases, with 22 bases lying between them. The CDR3 has 18 residues. CDR3 bases: TGTGCCAGCAGTCCAAGACAGAACAGACCCCCGCACACCGGGGAGCTGTTTTTT. The encoded protein is CASSPRQNRPPHTGELFF. The whole variable domain, remainder taken from reference TRBV28 and TRBJ2-2, is DVKVTQSSRYLVKRTGEKVFLECVQDMDHENMFWYRQDPGLGLRLIYFSYDVKMKEKGDIPEGYSVSREKKERFSLILESASTNQTSMYLCASSPRQNRPPHTGELFFGEGSRLTVL.

This CDR3 reads CASSLVGDSTDTQYF. CDR3 sequence (DNA): TGCGCCAGCAGCTTGGTTGGGGACAGCACAGATACGCAGTATTTT. The V call is TRBV5-1, the J call TRBJ2-3; tentatively, D is TRBD1 or TRBD2 (5 bases each). The CDR3 consists of 15 residues. Germline CDR1 reads SGHRS; CDR2 reads YFSETQ. Deletions cut 0 bases from V and 0 bases from J, with 8 bases between.

This clonotype occurred a few times. V usage is TRBV10-3 and J usage is TRBJ2-1; weak D call: TRBD1 (5 bases). Germline V gives CDR1 ENHRY, CDR2 SYGVKD. The CDR3 is made up of 13 amino acids. V shed 8 bases and J shed 5 bases, with 13 bases lying between them. The CDR3 DNA reads TGTGCCATCGGGCCACAGGAAAACAATGAGCAGTTCTTC. Protein product: CAIGPQENNEQFF.

This clonotype was seen a few times. V usage is TRBV20-1 and J usage is TRBJ2-1, with 11 bases identical to TRBD2. The CDR3 is 14 residues long. Germline CDR1 is DFQATT and CDR2 is SNEGSKA (reference sequence). V lost 6 bases to trimming and J lost 1 base; unmatched junction nucleotides: 2. CDR3 in DNA: TGCAGTGCCTTAGCGGGAGGGTCCTACAATGAGCAGTTCTTC. As protein: CSALAGGSYNEQFF.

The rearrangement joins TRBV7-2 to TRBJ1-6; possibly TRBD1 for D (6 bases). The CDR3 is 16 amino acids. V lost 5 bases and J 3 bases, leaving 14 bases between the germline ends. CDR1 is SGHTA, CDR2 FQGNSA, per germline. The CDR3 loop is CASSHGQTFYNSPLHF. DNA for the CDR3: TGTGCCAGCAGCCACGGACAGACCTTCTATAATTCACCCCTCCACTTT.

This chain connects TRBV10-3 to TRBJ2-3, with TRBD2 matching 13 bases. J gave up 2 bases and V 11 bases, and 10 bases lay outside the gene matches. In germline, CDR1 is ENHRY, CDR2 SYGVKD. The CDR3 length is 16 residues. In nucleotides, the CDR3 is TGTGCCTCAAACTCGGGACTAGCGGGAAACACAGATACGCAGTATTTT. Protein: CASNSGLAGNTDTQYF.

The rearrangement uses TRBV7-3 and TRBJ2-1; 8 bases agree with TRBD2. Germline V CDR1 and CDR2: SGHTA, FQGTGA. V lost 7 bases and J lost 1; bases outside the gene matches: 12. The CDR3 is 17 residues long. The CDR3 DNA reads TGTGCCAGCACCCCAAACGGGCGCGGGAGGTCCTACAATGAGCAGTTCTTC. It yields the protein CASTPNGRGRSYNEQFF.

This clonotype was picked up many times. The CDR3 nucleotides are TGTGCCAGCAGCTTGAGGCCCTATGGCTACACCTTC. This sequence encodes CASSLRPYGYTF. The chain carries TRBV7-2 and TRBJ1-2; D unresolved. CDR1 and CDR2 from the germline V gene are SGHTA and FQGNSA. The V and J ends lost 3 bases and 4 bases respectively, with 6 bases between them. The CDR3 totals 12 residues.

This clonotype was seen a few times. An end of the junction differs from the germline gene, which may be a read error. The chain combines TRBV7-7 with TRBJ1-5, with 8 positions matching TRBD1. This CDR3 comprises 17 residues. CDR1 and CDR2 from the germline V gene are SSHAT and FNYEAQ (reference sequence). Here the CDR3 reads CASSAKPGQDSNQPQHF. The CDR3 nucleotides read TGTGCTAGCAGCGCAAAACCGGGACAGGATAGCAATCAGCCCCAGCATTTT.

This sequence joins TRBV7-2 and TRBJ2-1, with 14 bases lining up with TRBD2. Germline loops: CDR1 SGHTA, CDR2 FQGNSA. Trimming cost V 5 bases and J 4 bases; bases outside gene matches: 4. CDR3 length: 16 residues. This CDR3 reads CASSTGTSGRYNEQFF. In DNA form, the CDR3 reads TGTGCCAGCAGCACAGGGACTAGCGGGAGATACAATGAGCAGTTCTTC.

The chain links TRBV12-3 or TRBV12-4 to TRBJ2-3; 7 nucleotides align to TRBD2. Trimming removed 8 bases from V and 2 bases from J; junction bases left unmatched: 16. This CDR3 spans 17 amino acids. CDR3 sequence reads: CASAALGWREITDTQYF. In DNA, the CDR3 is TGTGCCAGCGCTGCCTTAGGGTGGCGGGAGATCACAGATACGCAGTATTTT.

This clonotype was counted many times. The chain couples TRBV9 to TRBJ2-5; the match to TRBD2 covers 11 bases. The CDR3 totals 15 residues. J lost 3 bases, V lost 4 bases, and 5 bases had no gene match. Looked up from germline, CDR1 is SGDLS and CDR2 is YYNGEE. The CDR3 nucleotides are TGTGCCAGCAGCCCCTCGACTAGCGGGAAAGAGACCCAGTACTTC. Protein product: CASSPSTSGKETQYF.

The V and J genes are TRBV9 and TRBJ1-2, with D unclear. CDR3 size: 12 residues. Germline V gene data show CDR1 as SGDLS and CDR2 as YYNGEE. Trimming pared 3 bases from V and 1 base from J, leaving 4 bases between. The CDR3 DNA reads as TGTGCCAGCAGCGGGGTTAACTATGGCTACACCTTC. Its translation is CASSGVNYGYTF. Full variable domain (rest looked up from reference TRBV9 and TRBJ1-2): DSGVTQTPKHLITATGQRVTLRCSPRSGDLSVYWYQQSLDQGLQFLIQYYNGEERAKGNILERFSAQQFPDLHSELNLSSLELGDSALYFCASSGVNYGYTFGSGTRLTVV.